This record covers a single T cell receptor (beta chain). Its antigen remains unidentified. Ipilimumab-mediated CTLA-4 blockade plus focal radiation was given to patients having chemo-refractory metastatic non-small-cell lung cancer. The data were obtained in a study of radiotherapy plus CTLA-4 blockade in lung cancer. Overall study findings and caveats: Early blood T cell clone dynamics reportedly forecast response best, with interferon-beta. TCR clones of tumor origin grew in blood after radiotherapy plus ipilimumab.

V lost 3 bases and J 4 bases, leaving 10 bases between the germline ends. This CDR3 has 14 amino acids. CDR1 and CDR2 (germline): SGHNT, YYREEE (reference sequence). Assay used: immunoSEQ multiplex PCR; TCRdb lists only in-frame clones, some missing. This table has nearly 110,000 clones, about 84% appearing once. The chain joins TRBV5-4 to TRBJ1-4; D ambiguous. This specimen consisted of peripheral blood, obtained from a patient treated with radiotherapy plus ipilimumab. This TCR derives from a human donor with non-small cell lung cancer that progressed on radiotherapy plus ipilimumab. Some clones in this sample may be carry-over from other donors' samples. CDR3 in DNA: TGTGCCAGCAGCTCCTACCTAAATAATGAAAAACTGTTTTTT. Amino acids: CASSSYLNNEKLFF.